The TCR beta chain under discussion was sequenced for a study of vaccination and CD4 T cells after COVID-19. The wider study: The makeup of the convalescents was six males and four females, two of them Hispanic. Control cultures were supplied with a CEFX pool, an HIV-1 Nef pool, or no peptide at all. Overlapping spike peptides of SARS-CoV-2, HCoV-NL63, HCoV-OC43 and HCoV-229E were used, and cells were stimulated with them.

The study sequenced cultured CD4+ T cell DNA using the Oncomine TCR Beta short-read assay. Scientists extracted genomic DNA from CD4+ T cells grown in culture. TCRdb recomputed calls from the PCR reads with MiXCR, one row per CDR3 protein. The sample lists 15,000 to 20,000 distinct CDR3 sequences, about 55% seen once, with 9% to 10% in the top ten. The length of the CDR3 is 15 residues. V was shortened by 3 bases and J by 7 bases, with 18 bases between the two germline ends. As to this clonotype: The antigen is not known.

Treatment described: roughly 10-day PBMC culture with coronavirus spike peptide pools or control peptides (ViraFEST assay). The sequence came from a human donor who had recovered from COVID-19. Sequenced material: CD4+ T cells from blood, cultured in vitro. V and J are TRBV12-3 or TRBV12-4 and TRBJ2-5; no definite D call. The CDR3 nucleotides read TGTGCCAGCAGTTTCGGACCAGCTTTAGCCCGGACCCAGTACTTC. This sequence encodes CASSFGPALARTQYF.